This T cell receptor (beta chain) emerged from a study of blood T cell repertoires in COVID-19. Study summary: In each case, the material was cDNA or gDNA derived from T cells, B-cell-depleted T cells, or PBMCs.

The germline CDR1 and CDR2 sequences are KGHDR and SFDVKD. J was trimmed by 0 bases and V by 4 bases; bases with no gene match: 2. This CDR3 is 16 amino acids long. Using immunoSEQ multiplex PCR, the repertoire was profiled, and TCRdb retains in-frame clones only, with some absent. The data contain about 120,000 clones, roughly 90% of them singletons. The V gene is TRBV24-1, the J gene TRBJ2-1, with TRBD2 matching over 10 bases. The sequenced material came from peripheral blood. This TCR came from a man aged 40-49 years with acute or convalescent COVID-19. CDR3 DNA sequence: TGTGCCACCAGTGACCCTAGCGGGGGCTCCTACAATGAGCAGTTCTTC. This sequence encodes CATSDPSGGSYNEQFF.